Below are 6 T cell receptor beta chains sequenced from a single sample in a study of blood T cells in healthy people across ages. A J-beta primer mix and a sample-barcoded 5' primer were used in a second PCR of about 7 to 12 cycles. Each CDR3 protein is one row after TCRdb ran MiXCR on the 5' RACE reads. The data hold 1.5 million to 1.8 million distinct CDR3 sequences, with roughly 43% observed a single time. The sequenced sample was blood. All receptors derive from a woman between 18 and 30 years old in good health.

V gene TRBV25-1 combines with J gene TRBJ2-5; 8 nucleotides agree with TRBD2. The length of the CDR3 is 12 residues. The ends lost 2 bases at V and 11 bases at J; junction bases unmatched: 4. Germline CDR1 is MGHDK and CDR2 is SYGVNS. This CDR3 reads CASSERLALQYF. The CDR3 bases are TGTGCCAGCAGTGAAAGACTAGCGCTGCAGTACTTC.

This chain joins TRBV27 and TRBJ2-1; TRBD1 matches at 11 bases. Germline values: CDR1 MNHEY, CDR2 SMNVEV (reference sequence). Trimming at V came to 2 bases and at J to 8 bases, leaving 5 bases not matched to a gene. This CDR3 region has 15 residues. CDR3 region: CASSLRTGGFYEQFF. The CDR3 DNA sequence: TGTGCCAGCAGTTTAAGGACAGGGGGCTTTTATGAGCAGTTCTTC.

This clonotype has more than one count but fewer than ten. The chain uses TRBV29-1 and TRBJ1-2, with 9 nucleotides matching TRBD1. Germline CDR1 SQVTM, CDR2 ANQGSEA. J was trimmed by 4 bases and V by 6 bases; bases with no gene match: 6. The CDR3 is made up of 13 amino acids. The CDR3 DNA reads as TGCAGCGTCCGGACAGGGGTTAGCTATGGCTACACCTTC. It encodes CSVRTGVSYGYTF.

This sequence joins TRBV20-1 and TRBJ1-1; no clear D gene. CDR1 is DFQATT and CDR2 is SNEGSKA in the germline V gene (reference sequence). V lost 0 bases, J lost 1 base, and 6 bases lay in between. The length of the CDR3 is 13 residues. In DNA, the CDR3 is TGCAGTGCTAGAGATTTTGGGAACACTGAAGCTTTCTTT. Its translation is CSARDFGNTEAFF.

The sample holds a few counts of this clonotype. The chain joins TRBV29-1 to TRBJ1-2; 11 bases fit TRBD1. This CDR3 is 14 amino acids long. Germline values: CDR1 SQVTM, CDR2 ANQGSEA. V was pared by 7 bases and J by 5 bases, with 9 bases of the junction left unmatched. The CDR3 DNA reads as TGCAGCGCTGTGGACAGGGGGCTCGGATATGGCTACACCTTC. Its translation is CSAVDRGLGYGYTF.

The gene calls are TRBV14 and TRBJ2-1, with D possibly being TRBD2 (6 bases). CDR3 length: 12 amino acids. Trimming pared 4 bases from V and 10 bases from J, leaving 11 bases between. CDR1 and CDR2 (germline): SGHDN, FVKESK. Written as DNA, the CDR3 is TGTGCCAGCAGCCTATACAGCGGGGAGCAGTTCTTC. It encodes CASSLYSGEQFF.